One and the same sample provided the 20 T cell receptor beta chains below, sequenced in a study of CD8 T cells in Susac syndrome. Random hexamers were used to reverse transcribe an amount of roughly 0.45 to 1 ug RNA. TCRdb ran MiXCR on the immunoSEQ multiplex PCR reads and lists one entry per CDR3 protein. This table has 130,000 or so distinct CDR3 sequences, roughly 95% appearing once. Sequenced: CD4+ T cells from PBMCs. The receptors shown here come from a human donor with Susac syndrome.

In its sample, this clonotype was seen once. This rearrangement joins TRBV3-1 to TRBJ2-3; D not resolved. CDR3 size: 12 residues. Germline V gene sequence: CDR1 LGHDT, CDR2 YNNKEL (reference sequence). The germline V and J ends were trimmed by 3 bases and 2 bases, with 3 bases remaining between them. The CDR3 DNA is TGTGCCAGCAGCCACTTCACAGATACGCAGTATTTT. Amino acid sequence: CASSHFTDTQYF.

The chain joins TRBV3-1 to TRBJ2-1; 7 nucleotides match TRBD2. Germline V gene data show CDR1 as LGHDT and CDR2 as YNNKEL (reference sequence). The CDR3 runs 15 residues. J lost 9 bases, V lost 4 bases, and 12 bases had no gene match. The CDR3 loop is CASSPSAGVGSEQFF. CDR3 nucleotides: TGTGCCAGCAGCCCCTCGGCGGGAGTAGGAAGTGAGCAGTTCTTC.

The chain couples TRBV27 to TRBJ1-2; D is perhaps TRBD1 (6 bases). Germline CDR1 is MNHEY and CDR2 is SMNVEV (reference sequence). CDR3 length: 17 residues. Trimming left V 4 bases short and J 2 bases short, with 20 bases between. CDR3 DNA: TGTGCCAGCAGTTCTAGAACGTTTACAGGGAACAACTATGGCTACACCTTC. It specifies CASSSRTFTGNNYGYTF.

The chain links TRBV4-1 to TRBJ2-1, with D uncertain. The CDR3 is 13 amino acids. V lost 3 bases, J lost 5 bases, and 8 bases lay in between. Germline CDR1 is MGHRA and CDR2 is YSYEKL. CDR3 in amino acids: CASSHRRDNEQFF. The CDR3 DNA reads as TGCGCCAGCAGCCATCGAAGGGACAATGAGCAGTTCTTC.

The genes are TRBV30 and TRBJ1-1, with TRBD1 identical over 8 bases. J gave up 5 bases and V 3 bases, and 11 bases lay outside the gene matches. Germline V gene lookup returns CDR1 GTSNPN and CDR2 SVGIG (reference sequence). The CDR3 loop spans 15 amino acids. CDR3 in amino acids: CAWRAPDREKTEAFF. CDR3 DNA: TGTGCCTGGAGGGCCCCGGACAGGGAGAAAACTGAAGCTTTCTTT.

This chain uses TRBV29-1 with TRBJ2-5, with unresolved D. Trimming cost V 4 bases and J 1 base, with 7 bases left between them. This CDR3 has 12 residues. Germline CDR1 and CDR2: SQVTM and ANQGSEA. This CDR3 reads CSVARAQETQYF. The DNA of the CDR3 is TGCAGCGTTGCAAGGGCCCAAGAGACCCAGTACTTC. The whole variable domain, remainder taken from reference TRBV29-1 and TRBJ2-5, is SAVISQKPSRDICQRGTSLTIQCQVDSQVTMMFWYRQQPGQSLTLIATANQGSEATYESGFVIDKFPISRPNLTFSTLTVSNMSPEDSSIYLCSVARAQETQYFGPGTRLLVL.

The chain links TRBV2 to TRBJ1-5, with D perhaps TRBD1 (6 bases). Germline CDR1 SNHLY, CDR2 FYNNEI. V was clipped by 3 bases and J by 14 bases, with 17 bases between them. The CDR3 length is 13 residues. CDR3 in amino acids: CASSEARGPEEHF. The CDR3 DNA follows: TGTGCCAGCAGTGAGGCCAGGGGTCCCGAGGAGCATTTT.

This chain joins TRBV11-2 and TRBJ1-2; TRBD1 agrees at 8 bases. This CDR3 contains 15 residues. Germline V gives CDR1 SGHAT, CDR2 FQNNGV. Trimming at V came to 4 bases and at J to 0 bases, leaving 4 bases not matched to a gene. As DNA, the CDR3 is TGTGCCAGCAGCTCGACAGGGGAAGCTAACTATGGCTACACCTTC. It encodes CASSSTGEANYGYTF.

The V call is TRBV7-6, the J call TRBJ2-1; D is possibly TRBD1 or TRBD2 (5 bases each). This CDR3 comprises 16 residues. Between the trimmed V and J ends, which lost 1 base and 7 bases, there was a span of 17 bases. Germline V gene lookup returns CDR1 SGHVS and CDR2 FNYEAQ. The CDR3 here is CASSLVQLGDENEQFF. The DNA of the CDR3 is TGTGCCAGCAGCTTAGTTCAGCTCGGGGACGAAAATGAGCAGTTCTTC.

This clonotype appeared a single time. The gene calls are TRBV30 and TRBJ1-5; D is uncertain. The V and J ends lost 0 bases and 0 bases respectively, with 9 bases between them. CDR3 length: 15 residues. CDR1 and CDR2 (germline): GTSNPN, SVGIG (reference sequence). Here the CDR3 DNA reads TGTGCCTGGAGTGTTAACAGCCGTAGCAATCAGCCCCAGCATTTT. Translation: CAWSVNSRSNQPQHF.

The genes are TRBV29-1 and TRBJ2-7, with 7 bases matching TRBD1. This CDR3 region has 15 residues. V trimming: 5 bases; J trimming: 4 bases; junction bases outside the gene matches: 14. Germline assignment: CDR1 SQVTM and CDR2 ANQGSEA. The CDR3 DNA reads as TGCAGCGTTTCCCCCCTGGGGGACAGCCAGTACGAGCAGTACTTC. Translation gives CSVSPLGDSQYEQYF.

V usage is TRBV5-4 and J usage is TRBJ2-1, with a tentative D call TRBD2 (7 bases). CDR1 and CDR2 from the germline V gene are SGHNT and YYREEE (reference sequence). The CDR3 is made up of 15 amino acids. Trimming left V 5 bases short and J 9 bases short, with 21 bases between. The CDR3 region has the DNA TGTGCCAGCAGTCTCGACGGGACACCGGGGGGTGAGCAGTTCTTC. Translating it yields CASSLDGTPGGEQFF.

The J gene is TRBJ2-5, the V gene TRBV18; the match to TRBD2 covers 13 bases. CDR3 size: 16 residues. The J segment lost 4 bases and the V segment lost 6 bases, leaving 8 bases of the junction unmatched. The germline V gene has CDR1 KGHSH and CDR2 LQKENI. CDR3 sequence reads: CASSLRTSGSRETQYF. CDR3 nucleotide sequence: TGTGCCAGCTCTCTCAGGACTAGCGGGAGTAGAGAGACCCAGTACTTC.

The CDR3 DNA sequence: TGTGCCAGCAGCCAAGATTACGGGGGGAGCTATGGCTACACCTTC. This codes for CASSQDYGGSYGYTF. The chain links TRBV14 to TRBJ1-2; perhaps TRBD1 as D (5 bases). V was shortened by 0 bases and J by 4 bases, with 12 bases between the two germline ends. The V gene's germline CDR1 is SGHDN and CDR2 FVKESK. The CDR3 contains 15 residues.

The chain is built from TRBV20-1 and TRBJ1-1; possible D gene TRBD1, 5 bases. V lost 1 base and J lost 10, with 10 bases in between. This CDR3 has 11 residues. The V gene's germline CDR1 is DFQATT and CDR2 SNEGSKA (reference sequence). The CDR3 loop reads CSARGGDAAFF. In nucleotides, the CDR3 is TGCAGTGCTAGAGGAGGGGACGCAGCTTTCTTT.

V and J are TRBV7-3 and TRBJ2-2, with D maybe TRBD2 (6 bases). The CDR3 sequence is 16 residues long. Trimming pared 5 bases from V and 2 bases from J, leaving 15 bases between. Germline CDR1 reads SGHTA; CDR2 reads FQGTGA. DNA for the CDR3: TGTGCCAGCAGCCCTACCCCTAGCGCCAACACCGGGGAGCTGTTTTTT. It translates to CASSPTPSANTGELFF.

This clonotype has just a few counts. The rearrangement joins TRBV7-2 to TRBJ2-1; 7 nucleotides match TRBD2. CDR1 SGHTA and CDR2 FQGNSA come from the germline V gene. The CDR3 has 14 residues. Losses at the gene ends were 6 bases for V and 4 bases for J; bases not matched to a gene: 6. The CDR3, as DNA: TGTGCCAGCAGTTTGGGCGGGAGTTACAATGAGCAGTTCTTC. This translates into CASSLGGSYNEQFF.

The V gene is TRBV6-5, the J gene TRBJ2-7, with D possibly TRBD1 on 6 matching bases. This CDR3 is built from 15 residues. V lost 0 bases to trimming and J lost 5 bases, with 14 bases between them. CDR1 is MNHEY, CDR2 SVGAGI, per germline. CDR3: CASSYSPSRGHEQYF. CDR3 bases: TGTGCCAGCAGTTACTCCCCGAGCAGGGGCCACGAGCAGTACTTC.

V is TRBV25-1 and J is TRBJ1-2, with a tentative D call TRBD1 (6 bases). The germline V gene has CDR1 MGHDK and CDR2 SYGVNS. CDR3 length: 15 amino acids. Trimming cost V 2 bases and J 4 bases, with 14 bases left between them. The CDR3 region is CASSETGQTPYGYTF. CDR3 sequence (DNA): TGTGCCAGCAGTGAAACCGGACAGACCCCCTATGGCTACACCTTC.

The chain recombines TRBV10-3 with TRBJ2-2; 12 bases agree with TRBD2. This CDR3 contains 14 residues. The V and J ends lost 9 bases and 4 bases, in that order; junction bases with no gene match: 3. Germline assignment: CDR1 ENHRY and CDR2 SYGVKD. The CDR3 DNA follows: TGTGCCATGGGACTAGCGGGTTCCACCGGGGAGCTGTTTTTT. Its translation is CAMGLAGSTGELFF.